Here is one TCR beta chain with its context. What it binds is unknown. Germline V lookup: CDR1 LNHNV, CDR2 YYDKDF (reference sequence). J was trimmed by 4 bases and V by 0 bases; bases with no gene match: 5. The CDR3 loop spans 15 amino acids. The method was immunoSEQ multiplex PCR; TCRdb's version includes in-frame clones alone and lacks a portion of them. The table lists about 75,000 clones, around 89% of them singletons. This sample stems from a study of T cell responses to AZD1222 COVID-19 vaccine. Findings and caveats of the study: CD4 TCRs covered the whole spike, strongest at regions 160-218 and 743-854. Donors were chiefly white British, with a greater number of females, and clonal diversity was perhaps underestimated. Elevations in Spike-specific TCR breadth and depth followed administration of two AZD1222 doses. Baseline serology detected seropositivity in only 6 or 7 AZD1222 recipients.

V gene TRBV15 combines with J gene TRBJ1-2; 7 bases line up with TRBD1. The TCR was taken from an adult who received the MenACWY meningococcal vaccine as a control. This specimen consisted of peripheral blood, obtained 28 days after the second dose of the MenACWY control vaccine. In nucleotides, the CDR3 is TGTGCCACCAGCAGAGATCTAGGGACAGCCTATGGCTACACCTTC. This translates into CATSRDLGTAYGYTF.